The source of this T cell receptor beta chain is a study of a mutant IDH1 vaccine in newly diagnosed glioma (dated by TCRdb to about 2021). With respect to the entire study: Patients received eight vaccinations in weeks 1, 3, 5, 7, 11, 15, 19 and 23, corresponding to visits V03 through V10. Peripheral blood was drawn at six visits: V03 (baseline), V05, V07, V10, V12 and V13. The approximately 32 treated patients were around 60% male and roughly 40% female, with a mean age of approximately 40 years. Before enrollment, patients had received standard therapy of radiotherapy alone, temozolomide alone, or radiochemotherapy with temozolomide; most received the combination. Longitudinal TCRB deep sequencing was performed for 20 to 30 treated patients wherever samples were available for exploratory analyses. Vaccination began 4-6 weeks after radiotherapy alone, or alongside temozolomide cycles in the chemotherapy-containing groups. Points the paper makes about the study in general: According to the authors, sample limitations meant that analyses of patient blood samples could not be reproduced. Availability determined which PBMC samples were chosen for TCRB deep sequencing. Pseudoprogression seemed to be unrelated to changes in the top peripheral T cell clonotypes found by TCRB sequencing. Immune responses induced by the vaccine were seen in about 93% of patients across multiple MHC alleles.

CDR1 and CDR2 are read off the germline V gene as SGHVS and FNYEAQ. V sheds 4 bases and J sheds 6 bases, leaving 16 bases between their ends. The CDR3 has 16 amino acids, counting the end cysteine and phenylalanine. Only the CDR3 region is kept as DNA, spanning 48 bases read in frame from base 1. The library was produced with the immunoSEQ multiplex PCR assay. Rearranged TCR beta chain sequences were amplified with the hsTCRB Kit following the manufacturer's protocol. An Illumina MiSeq was used to sequence the TCRB libraries. The study's own analysis went as follows. The proprietary platform of the kit vendor was used for demultiplexing, trimming and gene mapping. TCRdb mirrors the immuneACCESS table, restricted to in-frame sequences. Some clones are absent from its copies; in checked studies, under half trace to an unresolved V gene, and the reason for the others is unknown. V and J calls and clone size are given by that table; D and trimming were obtained from the DNA. This sample holds roughly 34,000 clones; more than 80% were observed only once. The top ten clonotypes cover 12% of the sample.

The meaning of the sample's time point label: week 5, during vaccination. Each vaccine dose, consisting of 300 ug of a 20-mer mutant IDH1 peptide in Montanide, was administered subcutaneously with topical imiquimod. Donors had newly diagnosed WHO grade 3 or 4 IDH1-mutant astrocytomas with loss of nuclear ATRX. The samples were drawn from NOA16, a multicentre, single-arm, open-label phase I trial in Germany that tested a mutant IDH1 peptide vaccine in humans for the first time. Genomic DNA for TCRB sequencing was extracted from EDTA blood using the DNeasy Blood and Tissue Kit. This clone has just a few counts. Its antigen is currently not known. Base quality data are lacking; no much larger clone is found one base away.

Sequenced here: PBMCs, sampled from a glioma patient whose treatment included an IDH1 peptide vaccine. In this chain, TRBV7-6 is recombined with TRBJ1-6; a tentative D call is TRBD1 (5 bases match). The TCR originated in a man aged 45 to 65 with glioma. CDR3 sequence: CASSSVKGPINSPLHF. The DNA is TGTGCCAGCAGCTCCGTAAAGGGACCAATTAATTCACCCCTCCACTTT.